A selection of T cell receptor beta chains follows, all from one sample in a study of shared clonotypes between healthy human individuals. Data came from immunoSEQ multiplex PCR; TCRdb stores just in-frame clones and leaves some out. There are about 1.1 million clones in the sample; more than 75% occur only once, and approximately 0.56% lies in the top ten. Specimen: memory CD4+ T cells from PBMCs. Receptors originate from a man younger than 35 in good health. Some clones in this sample may be carry-over from other donors' samples. CDR3s include the opening cysteine and the closing phenylalanine or tryptophan. Fields, in order: D gene, clone size, V gene, J gene, CDR3 DNA, CDR3 protein. The D gene is left open where the match is weak. Part of the rows lack a size; the others show once, few, many or a class for expanded clones.

NA	once	TRBV11-2	TRBJ1-5	TGTGCCAGCAGCGAAGATATCCGGGCCTCCCAGCATTTT	CASSEDIRASQHF
TRBD2	few	TRBV9	TRBJ2-1	TGTGCCAGCAGCGTCTCACGGGGCGGGAGGGATACTTACAATGAGCAGTTCTTC	CASSVSRGGRDTYNEQFF
NA	NA	TRBV28	TRBJ2-3	TGTGCCAGCAGCTTTTCTGGACGCACAGATACGCAGTATTTT	CASSFSGRTDTQYF
NA	NA	TRBV27	TRBJ1-1	TGTGCCAGCAGTTTCTCCCGCCCGAGGGGGTTCACTGAAGCTTTCTTT	CASSFSRPRGFTEAFF
NA	NA	TRBV23-1	TRBJ2-7	TGCGCCAGCTTAGTTAGTTGTAATCTCTACGAGCAGTACTTC	CASLVSCNLYEQYF
NA	few	TRBV25-1	TRBJ2-6	TGTGCCAGCAGTGCCCCGGGGAGCCCTGGGGCCAACGTCCTGACTTTC	CASSAPGSPGANVLTF
TRBD1	once	TRBV14	TRBJ2-1	TGTGCCAGCAGCCAGACAGGGGGCGCGGGCAATGAGCAGTTCTTC	CASSQTGGAGNEQFF
TRBD2	NA	TRBV18	TRBJ2-2	TGTGCCAGCTCGGAATATAGCGGGGCGAACACCGGGGAGCTGTTTTTT	CASSEYSGANTGELFF
TRBD2	NA	TRBV5-1	TRBJ2-5	TGCGCCAGCAGCACGGGACTAGCGGGAGAAGAGACCCAGTACTTC	CASSTGLAGEETQYF
TRBD2	NA	TRBV30	TRBJ2-2	TGTGCCTGGAAAAAAGGACTAGCGGAGGGGGAGCTGTTTTTT	CAWKKGLAEGELFF
NA	once	TRBV4-1	TRBJ2-6	TGCGCCAGCAGCTCGACGGGAGGGACAGGGTACTCTGGGGCCAACGTCCTGACTTTC	CASSSTGGTGYSGANVLTF
NA	NA	TRBV9	TRBJ2-3	TGTGCCAGCAGCGTAAATAGCCGGGATACGCAGTATTTT	CASSVNSRDTQYF
NA	once	TRBV28	TRBJ2-1	TGTGCCAGCAGTGCCGGGACAACAAACAATGAGCAGTTCTTC	CASSAGTTNNEQFF
NA	NA	TRBV4-2	TRBJ1-6	TGTGCCAGCAGCCAAGACGACAGGAGTAATTCACCCCTCCACTTT	CASSQDDRSNSPLHF
TRBD1	NA	TRBV11-2	TRBJ1-2	TGTGCCAGCAGCAGAGATGGGGGACAGCCTCTGGGGGACTATGGCTACACCTTC	CASSRDGGQPLGDYGYTF
NA	NA	TRBV15	TRBJ1-1	TGTGCCACCAGCAGAGATCCCCAGGGGAACACTGAAGCTTTCTTT	CATSRDPQGNTEAFF
TRBD2	NA	TRBV7-2	TRBJ2-3	TGTGCCAGCAGCTGGGGACTAGCGGGGGGCACAGATACGCAGTATTTT	CASSWGLAGGTDTQYF
NA	once	TRBV28	TRBJ1-2	TGTGCCAGCGGGGGGCTACCAATCGGCTATGGCTACACCTTC	CASGGLPIGYGYTF
TRBD1	NA	TRBV27	TRBJ1-2	TGTGCCAGCAGTTGGGCAGGGGGGGACTATGGCTACACCTTC	CASSWAGGDYGYTF
TRBD1	NA	TRBV7-6	TRBJ2-1	TGTGCCAGCAGCCCAGGGGGTCGGGCGGGTGAGCAGTTCTTC	CASSPGGRAGEQFF
NA	few	TRBV7-9	TRBJ1-1	TGTGCCAGCAGCTTATCTGAGAACACTGAAGCTTTCTTT	CASSLSENTEAFF
NA	NA	TRBV15	TRBJ2-1	TGTGCCACCAGCCGTCAGGGGGGGGGCCTCTACAATGAGCAGTTCTTC	CATSRQGGGLYNEQFF
NA	NA	TRBV9	TRBJ2-7	TGTGCCAGCAGCGTGGGGGACTCCGGAGGATACGAGCAGTACTTC	CASSVGDSGGYEQYF
NA	NA	TRBV19	TRBJ1-3	TGTGCCAGTTCGGAGAAGGGAAAAGGAAACACCATATATTTT	CASSEKGKGNTIYF